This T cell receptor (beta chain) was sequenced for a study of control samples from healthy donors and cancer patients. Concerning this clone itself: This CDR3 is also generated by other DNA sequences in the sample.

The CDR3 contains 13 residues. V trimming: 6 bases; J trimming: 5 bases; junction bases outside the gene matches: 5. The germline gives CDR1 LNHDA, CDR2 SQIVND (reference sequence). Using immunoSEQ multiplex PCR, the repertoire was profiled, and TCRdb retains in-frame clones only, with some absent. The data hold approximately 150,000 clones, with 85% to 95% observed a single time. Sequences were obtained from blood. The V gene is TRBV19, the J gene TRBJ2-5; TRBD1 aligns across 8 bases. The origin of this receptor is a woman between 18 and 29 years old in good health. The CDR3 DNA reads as TGTGCCAGTAGCCCCACAGGGGGGGAGACCCAGTACTTC. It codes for CASSPTGGETQYF.